This T cell receptor beta chain comes out of a study of blood T cell repertoires in COVID-19. Study in general: T cells, B-cell-depleted T cells, or PBMCs supplied cDNA or gDNA.

Original handling: Amplification of reference gene primers provided the estimated nucleated cell counts. TCRdb's copy holds only in-frame clones and misses some; the assay was immunoSEQ multiplex PCR. V, J and clone size are taken as reported in that table, and D and trimming were inferred from the DNA itself. The data hold about 270,000 clones, with roughly 86% observed a single time. The germline CDR1 and CDR2 sequences are WSHSY and SAAADI. The V gene end was trimmed by 2 bases and the J gene end by 4 bases; junction bases not matched to a gene: 5. The CDR3 has 15 amino acids. The chain uses TRBV10-2 and TRBJ2-3, with 8 positions matching TRBD1. Sequenced sample: peripheral blood. This TCR came from a man aged 35 to 55 with active or convalescent COVID-19. The CDR3: CASSERTGTADTQYF. The DNA of the CDR3 is TGCGCCAGCAGTGAGAGGACAGGGACAGCAGATACGCAGTATTTT.